The rows below give T cell receptor beta chains drawn from one sample of a study of early T cells in non-severe SARS-CoV-2 infection. Via MiXCR, TCRdb re-called the 5' RACE reads, giving one row per CDR3 protein. The table has fewer than 75,000 distinct CDR3 sequences, less than 20% seen once; the top ten hold 8% to 10%. The specimen was whole blood, collected at baseline. Every receptor here comes from an adult who was a healthcare worker with PCR-confirmed SARS-CoV-2 infection or an uninfected control (not recorded which). The CDR3 runs from the conserved cysteine through the conserved F or W. Each record gives: CDR3 length, V gene, CDR3 protein.

>15|TRBV11-1
CASSLNRGRTSEQYF
>16|TRBV30
CAWSVIASGEVGELFF
>13|TRBV20-1
CSASRDRVLEQYF
>13|TRBV7-6
CASSLAATGELFF
>16|TRBV7-8
CASSPTNSGRALAQYF
>15|TRBV6-5
CASSLGTSPQGELFF
>12|TRBV29-1
CSVEESTDTQYF
>16|TRBV2
CASSPYGGPSYNEQFF
>15|TRBV6-1
CASRLRDGLYNEQYF
>14|TRBV20-1
CSASFRGAIDEQFF
>14|TRBV20-1
CSARGLAADNEQFF
>14|TRBV2
CASKDTYSGNTIYF
>14|TRBV6-2/TRBV6-3
CASRGTSFLYEQYF
>15|TRBV11-2
CASSPRGADTDTQYF
>15|TRBV18
CASSPPEDLSYGYTF
>15|TRBV10-2
CASSEKRLSTDTQYF
>16|TRBV6-1
CASSEPLDAHSYEQYF
>12|TRBV29-1
CSVEDFRGVYTF
>14|TRBV6-5
CASSYEDLPDEQYF
>15|TRBV27
CASSLALGRTDTQYF
>13|TRBV20-1
CSAGTGGASGYTF
>14|TRBV29-1
CSFLTRGATDEQFF
>14|TRBV28
CASRMDSSTDTQYF
>14|TRBV29-1
CSVDGGRAADTQYF
>16|TRBV12-3/TRBV12-4
CASSSASGGSQETQYF
>16|TRBV27
CASSLSIRGGNTEAFF
>15|TRBV2
CASAFRGAITGELFF
>12|TRBV28
CASAERGTEAFF
>13|TRBV5-6
CASGTQNTGELFF
>14|TRBV18
CASSLNDRGYEQYF
>15|TRBV6-5
CASSYLGSGYNEQFF
>14|TRBV3-1
CASSQDSGSYGYTF
>13|TRBV10-2
CASIPSGGGELFF
>12|TRBV6-5
CASRGPNQPQHF
>14|TRBV12-3/TRBV12-4
CASSPPAGYGEQFF
>15|TRBV2
CASRFRTGSSYEQYF
>16|TRBV7-8
CASSLDRTSGQETQYF
>15|TRBV6-5
CASKKTGSNTGELFF
>15|TRBV20-1
CSASGGHQNTGELFF
>14|TRBV12-3/TRBV12-4
CASSPDPSTETQYF
>14|TRBV2
CASSSLRAADTQYF